One sample yielded the 26 T cell receptor beta chains listed below, sequenced in a study of immune cell composition in non-small cell lung cancer. The data were produced by immunoSEQ multiplex PCR, yet TCRdb's version contains in-frame clones alone and is incomplete. The sample includes some 3,200 clones, roughly 80% of them seen just once. The source material was lung tumor tissue. The origin of the receptors is a human donor with non-small cell lung cancer.

The chain uses TRBV2 and TRBJ1-1; 7 bases match TRBD1. The CDR3 is 13 amino acids. Per the germline V gene, CDR1 is SNHLY and CDR2 is FYNNEI. V lost 0 bases to trimming and J lost 10 bases; unmatched junction nucleotides: 5. The CDR3 sequence: CASSEARRGRAFF. The CDR3 DNA follows: TGTGCCAGCAGTGAAGCGCGGAGGGGGCGAGCTTTCTTT.

The chain is built from TRBV5-1 and TRBJ2-2; 9 nucleotides line up with TRBD1. With 4 bases clipped from V and 7 bases from J, the junction kept 8 bases outside the gene matches. In germline, CDR1 is SGHRS, CDR2 YFSETQ. The CDR3 loop spans 15 amino acids. CDR3 residues: CASSPIQGANGELFF. The CDR3 nucleotides are TGCGCCAGCAGCCCCATACAGGGGGCGAACGGGGAGCTGTTTTTT.

V is TRBV7-9 and J is TRBJ1-2; 9 positions agree with TRBD1. The CDR3 covers 14 residues. CDR1 is SEHNR, CDR2 FQNEAQ, per germline (reference sequence). J gave up 8 bases and V 5 bases, and 9 bases lay outside the gene matches. For the CDR3, the DNA is TGTGCCAGCAGCCAAAGGACAGGGGACGGAGGCTACACCTTC. Translated: CASSQRTGDGGYTF.

V usage is TRBV2 and J usage is TRBJ1-5; D is uncertain. Trimming left V 4 bases short and J 1 base short, with 11 bases between. The CDR3 has 15 amino acids. CDR1 is SNHLY and CDR2 is FYNNEI in the germline V gene. CDR3 region: CASSGLGASNQPQHF. CDR3 nucleotides: TGTGCCAGCAGTGGGTTGGGAGCCAGCAATCAGCCCCAGCATTTT.

CDR3 protein: CASSEYGQRTYEQYF. The CDR3 DNA sequence: TGTGCCAGCAGTGAATATGGACAAAGGACCTACGAGCAGTACTTC. The V gene is TRBV6-1, the J gene TRBJ2-7, with D possibly TRBD1 on 5 matching bases. Trimming removed 2 bases at V and 2 bases at J, with 13 bases between. The CDR3 runs to 15 residues. Germline loops: CDR1 MNHNS, CDR2 SASEGT.

The chain links TRBV18 to TRBJ2-3, with 10 bases aligning to TRBD1. Trimming at V came to 1 base and at J to 0 bases, leaving 4 bases not matched to a gene. Germline V gene sequence: CDR1 KGHSH, CDR2 LQKENI. The CDR3 runs to 17 residues. The DNA of the CDR3 is TGTGCCAGCTCACCACTGGGACAGGGGCTGAGCACAGATACGCAGTATTTT. Its translation is CASSPLGQGLSTDTQYF.

The V and J genes are TRBV4-3 and TRBJ1-1; D call uncertain. V shed 0 bases and J shed 4 bases, with 9 bases lying between them. Germline V lookup: CDR1 LGHNA, CDR2 YSLEER. This CDR3 has 14 residues. DNA of the CDR3: TGCGCCAGCAGCCAAGATCGGGGAGGCACTGAAGCTTTCTTT. It encodes CASSQDRGGTEAFF.

The V gene is TRBV5-4, the J gene TRBJ2-1, with 7 bases lining up with TRBD2. V dropped 0 bases and J dropped 7; count of bases not matched to a gene: 10. This CDR3 region has 16 residues. Germline V lookup: CDR1 SGHNT, CDR2 YYREEE (reference sequence). CDR3 sequence: CASSLAARAGGNEQFF. CDR3 coding DNA: TGTGCCAGCAGCTTGGCCGCTCGAGCCGGGGGGAATGAGCAGTTCTTC.

This rearrangement joins TRBV18 to TRBJ2-2; 8 bases line up with TRBD2. CDR1 and CDR2 from the germline V gene are KGHSH and LQKENI. J lost 4 bases, V lost 3 bases, and 7 bases had no gene match. The CDR3 sequence is 16 residues long. Here the CDR3 reads CASSPLSRGGTGELFF. As DNA, the CDR3 is TGTGCCAGCTCACCCCTGAGTCGGGGGGGCACCGGGGAGCTGTTTTTT.

This chain uses TRBV9 with TRBJ1-1, with TRBD1 matching over 8 bases. CDR1 and CDR2 from the germline V gene are SGDLS and YYNGEE. The V gene end was trimmed by 6 bases and the J gene end by 2 bases; junction bases not matched to a gene: 3. The CDR3 extends over 13 amino acids. This chain's CDR3 is CASTGQGNTEAFF. The DNA for the CDR3 is TGTGCCAGCACCGGACAGGGAAACACTGAAGCTTTCTTT.

The chain carries TRBV6-5 and TRBJ1-6; possibly TRBD1 for D (6 bases). CDR3 length equals 16 residues. Per germline, CDR1 MNHEY and CDR2 SVGAGI. Trimming removed 1 base from V and 7 bases from J, with 14 bases in between. CDR3 in amino acids: CASSYLLGGANSPLHF. CDR3 bases: TGTGCCAGCAGTTACTTACTTGGGGGGGCAAATTCACCCCTCCACTTT.

This sequence joins TRBV30 and TRBJ1-1; no reliable D call. From germline, CDR1 is GTSNPN and CDR2 SVGIG (reference sequence). V lost 0 bases and J 1 base, leaving 6 bases between the germline ends. The CDR3 is 13 amino acids. Here the CDR3 reads CAWSVPGNTEAFF. The CDR3 bases are TGTGCCTGGAGTGTCCCGGGGAACACTGAAGCTTTCTTT.

The chain employs TRBV6-1 and TRBJ2-7; maybe TRBD1 (6 bases). Germline-derived CDR1 and CDR2 are MNHNS and SASEGT. V lost 7 bases to trimming and J lost 1 base, with 8 bases between them. CDR3 size: 12 residues. Here the CDR3 DNA reads TGTGCCAGCAAGGACAGATCCTACGAGCAGTACTTC. Translated: CASKDRSYEQYF.

This rearrangement joins TRBV27 to TRBJ2-7; 7 bases are shared with TRBD1. V shed 8 bases and J 0 bases; nucleotides not matched to a gene: 1. CDR1 and CDR2 from the germline V gene are MNHEY and SMNVEV (reference sequence). This CDR3 region has 12 residues. The CDR3 reads CASGQVSYEQYF. The CDR3 DNA reads TGTGCCAGCGGACAGGTCTCCTACGAGCAGTACTTC.

The J gene is TRBJ1-6, the V gene TRBV13; 8 nucleotides match TRBD1. The germline V gene has CDR1 PRHDT and CDR2 FYEKMQ (reference sequence). V dropped 6 bases and J dropped 8; count of bases not matched to a gene: 9. This CDR3 has 15 residues. The DNA for the CDR3 is TGTGCCAGCAGAGCCCAGGGACAGGCCTATTCACCCCTCCACTTT. As protein: CASRAQGQAYSPLHF.

The chain combines TRBV2 with TRBJ1-2; D not certain. V gave up 9 bases and J gave up 3 bases, with 5 bases separating them. Germline CDR1 SNHLY, CDR2 FYNNEI. The length of the CDR3 is 10 residues. CDR3 protein: CASTDYGYTF. Written as DNA, the CDR3 is TGTGCCAGTACAGACTATGGCTACACCTTC.

The chain couples TRBV13 to TRBJ2-5; 14 bases map to TRBD2. CDR3 length: 18 residues. Looked up from germline, CDR1 is PRHDT and CDR2 is FYEKMQ (reference sequence). Losses at the gene ends were 0 bases for V and 3 bases for J; bases not matched to a gene: 6. The CDR3, as DNA: TGTGCCAGCAGCTTAGGGGGACTAGCGGGGGACGTAGAAGAGACCCAGTACTTC. Translating gives CASSLGGLAGDVEETQYF.

The chain uses TRBV6-1 and TRBJ2-5; 9 bases are a match to TRBD1. The CDR3 covers 14 residues. Germline V gene lookup returns CDR1 MNHNS and CDR2 SASEGT. V shed 5 bases and J 3 bases; nucleotides not matched to a gene: 4. The DNA of the CDR3 is TGTGCCAGCAGTTTTCGGACAGGGGAAGAGACCCAGTACTTC. Its translation is CASSFRTGEETQYF.

Within the sample, this clone is medium-sized. This sequence joins TRBV5-4 and TRBJ2-3, with TRBD2 matching over 9 bases. The CDR3 has 12 residues. The germline V gene encodes CDR1 SGHNT and CDR2 YYREEE (reference sequence). V shed 0 bases and J 13 bases; nucleotides not matched to a gene: 3. The CDR3 sequence is CASSLGTSEKYF. DNA for the CDR3: TGTGCCAGCAGCTTGGGGACTAGCGAAAAGTATTTT.

The chain uses TRBV4-1 and TRBJ2-1; D possibly corresponds to TRBD1 (5 bases). V was clipped by 4 bases and J by 4 bases, with 11 bases between them. This CDR3 spans 14 amino acids. The V gene's germline CDR1 is MGHRA and CDR2 YSYEKL. The CDR3 DNA sequence: TGCGCCAGCAGCCGAGCCGACAGATACAATGAGCAGTTCTTC. Its protein product is CASSRADRYNEQFF.

This clone was detected once. CDR3 nucleotide sequence: TGTGCCAGCAGCCAAGCTTCTGAGGATACGCAGTATTTT. Translated: CASSQASEDTQYF. The gene calls are TRBV11-3 and TRBJ2-3; no clear D. The CDR3 has 13 amino acids. Trimming took off 5 bases at V and 6 bases at J, with 12 bases between the two ends. Looked up from germline, CDR1 is SGHNT and CDR2 is YENEEA.

The chain is built from TRBV7-9 and TRBJ2-1; weak D call: TRBD2 (6 bases). Trimming pared 5 bases from V and 9 bases from J, leaving 11 bases between. The CDR3 loop spans 12 amino acids. Germline V gives CDR1 SEHNR, CDR2 FQNEAQ (reference sequence). The CDR3 sequence: CASSQGLSEQFF. CDR3 DNA sequence: TGTGCCAGCAGCCAGGGACTTTCTGAGCAGTTCTTC.

The V gene is TRBV7-6, the J gene TRBJ2-5, with D possibly matching TRBD1 (6 bases). Trimming took off 2 bases at V and 4 bases at J, with 14 bases between the two ends. The germline V gene encodes CDR1 SGHVS and CDR2 FNYEAQ. The CDR3 extends over 15 amino acids. CDR3 coding DNA: TGTGCCAGCAGCTTAATTGGGGGCAGGGCAGAGACCCAGTACTTC. Protein product: CASSLIGGRAETQYF. Full variable domain (outside the CDR3, taken from reference TRBV7-6 and TRBJ2-5): GAGVSQSPRYKVTKRGQDVALRCDPISGHVSLYWYRQALGQGPEFLTYFNYEAQQDKSGLPNDRFSAERPEGSISTLTIQRTEQRDSAMYRCASSLIGGRAETQYFGPGTRLLVL.

V gene TRBV7-8 combines with J gene TRBJ1-4, with 8 bases that match TRBD1. This CDR3 has 15 amino acids. V shed 5 bases and J 3 bases; nucleotides not matched to a gene: 5. The germline CDR1 and CDR2 sequences are SGHVS and FQNEAQ. The CDR3 DNA reads as TGTGCCAGCAGCGTACAGGGGGTCCCTAATGAAAAACTGTTTTTT. Protein product: CASSVQGVPNEKLFF.

This clone has only one observation. The gene calls are TRBV4-1 and TRBJ1-4, with 9 bases identical to TRBD1. This CDR3 comprises 14 residues. The V gene end was trimmed by 5 bases and the J gene end by 8 bases; junction bases not matched to a gene: 6. The germline V gene encodes CDR1 MGHRA and CDR2 YSYEKL. Here the CDR3 reads CASSIQGAGEKLFF. The CDR3 bases are TGCGCCAGCAGCATACAGGGGGCCGGGGAAAAACTGTTTTTT.

The V call is TRBV7-3, the J call TRBJ2-5; 8 bases are a match to TRBD1. CDR1 is SGHTA and CDR2 is FQGTGA in the germline V gene. The CDR3 is 14 residues long. Germline trimming cut 0 bases from V and 9 bases from J; bases unmatched to any gene: 6. The CDR3, as DNA: TGTGCCAGCAGCTTAACTGGGACAGGTTCCGCCCAGTACTTC. The encoded protein is CASSLTGTGSAQYF.